This TCR beta chain originates from a study of T cell responses to AZD1222 COVID-19 vaccine. Repertoires were generated with immunoSEQ multiplex PCR, while TCRdb's copy carries only in-frame clones and drops some. The sample has 150,000 or so clones; 80% to 95% are singletons. Looked up from germline, CDR1 is SGHTA and CDR2 is FQGNSA. Trimming removed 3 bases at V and 1 base at J, with 12 bases between. CDR3 length: 16 residues. This receptor was taken from an adult in good health. V usage is TRBV7-2 and J usage is TRBJ2-2, with D possibly called TRBD1 or TRBD2 (5 bases each). The sample here was peripheral blood, taken on day 0 of AZD1222 vaccination. The CDR3 DNA reads as TGTGCCAGCAGCTTGAACGGGGCTAAGAACACCGGGGAGCTGTTTTTT. Its translation: CASSLNGAKNTGELFF.